These 14 T cell receptor beta chains share one sample of origin, sequenced in a study of control samples from healthy donors and cancer patients. Clones were read by immunoSEQ multiplex PCR, and TCRdb kept only the in-frame ones, dropping some. The data contain some 130,000 clones, about nine tenths of them seen just once; the ten biggest clones take up 2% to 2.5%. Material for sequencing was blood. These receptors were taken from a man younger than 35 in good health.

The chain couples TRBV18 to TRBJ2-2; D is undetermined. Looked up from germline, CDR1 is KGHSH and CDR2 is LQKENI. The V end was cut by 6 bases, the J end by 1 base, with 21 bases between. The CDR3 contains 18 residues. The CDR3 bases are TGTGCCAGCTCCGCGTCTGAAGTAGCTGGTTTGAACACCGGGGAGCTGTTTTTT. It translates to CASSASEVAGLNTGELFF.

This chain joins TRBV28 and TRBJ1-1; a possible D gene is TRBD1 (5 bases). The germline gives CDR1 MDHEN, CDR2 SYDVKM. V lost 3 bases and J lost 5, with 13 bases in between. The CDR3 runs to 14 residues. The CDR3 loop is CASSFRPGRTEAFF. As DNA, the CDR3 is TGTGCCAGCAGTTTTCGCCCAGGGAGGACTGAAGCTTTCTTT.

V is TRBV29-1 and J is TRBJ2-3; D remains unclear. The V gene's germline CDR1 is SQVTM and CDR2 ANQGSEA. The germline V and J ends were trimmed by 8 bases and 2 bases, with 17 bases remaining between them. This CDR3 spans 14 amino acids. CDR3 loop: CSIGMGLSTDTQYF. The DNA for the CDR3 is TGCAGCATTGGAATGGGGTTATCCACAGATACGCAGTATTTT.

The chain couples TRBV7-6 to TRBJ2-2; 12 nucleotides line up with TRBD2. The germline V gene has CDR1 SGHVS and CDR2 FNYEAQ. With V trimmed by 4 bases and J by 6 bases, 3 bases remained unmatched. The CDR3 contains 15 residues. The chain's CDR3 is CASSSSGGAPGELFF. The DNA for the CDR3 is TGTGCCAGCAGCTCTAGCGGGGGGGCCCCCGGGGAGCTGTTTTTT.

The rearrangement joins TRBV27 to TRBJ2-1; 11 bases are a match to TRBD1. The CDR3 has 16 residues. The ends lost 6 bases at V and 3 bases at J; junction bases unmatched: 7. The V gene's germline CDR1 is MNHEY and CDR2 SMNVEV (reference sequence). The CDR3 DNA sequence: TGTGCCAGCAGCCGGGACAGGGGGGGAAGCTACAATGAGCAGTTCTTC. Its translation is CASSRDRGGSYNEQFF.

This chain uses TRBV11-1 with TRBJ2-1; TRBD2 is a possible D gene (6 bases). Germline V gene lookup returns CDR1 SGHAT and CDR2 FQDESV (reference sequence). The CDR3 sequence is 15 residues long. V shed 3 bases and J shed 0 bases, with 9 bases lying between them. Here the CDR3 reads CASSFGGSSYNEQFF. In DNA form, the CDR3 reads TGTGCCAGCAGCTTTGGAGGGAGCTCCTACAATGAGCAGTTCTTC.

This chain connects TRBV10-3 to TRBJ1-4; D remains ambiguous. CDR1 and CDR2 from the germline V gene are ENHRY and SYGVKD. V lost 0 bases to trimming and J lost 2 bases, with 7 bases between them. CDR3 length equals 15 residues. Here the CDR3 reads CAISESRGTNEKLFF. The CDR3 DNA reads TGTGCCATCAGTGAGTCACGCGGGACTAATGAAAAACTGTTTTTT.

This chain links TRBV2 with TRBJ2-2; D is unresolved. V was cut by 2 bases and J by 6 bases, with 7 bases left in between. Germline CDR1 SNHLY, CDR2 FYNNEI. CDR3 length equals 13 residues. DNA for the CDR3: TGTGCCAGCAGTGAATCTGGCCCCGGGGAGCTGTTTTTT. Protein sequence: CASSESGPGELFF.

The rearrangement uses TRBV19 and TRBJ2-5, with 7 bases fitting TRBD1. CDR1 and CDR2 from the germline V gene are LNHDA and SQIVND (reference sequence). Unmatched junction bases numbered 7, after V lost 7 bases and J lost 2 bases. The CDR3 is 14 amino acids. The CDR3 DNA follows: TGTGCCAGTAAGGATACGGGACAGCAAGAGACCCAGTACTTC. The encoded protein is CASKDTGQQETQYF.

With respect to this clone: One end of the junction varies from germline; a read error may be responsible. The chain has TRBV5-8 and TRBJ1-5; D not resolved. Germline V gene lookup returns CDR1 SGHTS and CDR2 YDEGEE. The CDR3 consists of 14 residues. The CDR3 nucleotides are TGTGCCAGCAGCTTGGCAGGCGGGAATCCGCCCCAGCATTTT. This translates into CASSLAGGNPPQHF.

This chain joins TRBV3-1 (or the pseudogene TRBV3-2) and TRBJ2-7; D gene unclear. The V gene lost 4 bases and the J gene lost 4 bases, with 14 bases spanning the gap. The CDR3 spans 14 residues. Per the germline V gene, CDR1 is LGHDT and CDR2 is YNNKEL (reference sequence). CDR3 DNA sequence: TGTGCCAGCAGCCCCACGGACCAGACGTACGAGCAGTACGTC. It specifies CASSPTDQTYEQYV.

V usage is TRBV5-1 and J usage is TRBJ1-1; 7 bases match TRBD1. The CDR3 loop spans 14 amino acids. In germline, CDR1 is SGHRS, CDR2 YFSETQ. With V trimmed by 5 bases and J by 2 bases, 6 bases remained unmatched. The CDR3 here is CASRLQGSNTEAFF. The CDR3 DNA is TGCGCCAGCAGACTACAGGGGTCTAACACTGAAGCTTTCTTT. Full variable domain (rest looked up from reference TRBV5-1 and TRBJ1-1): KAGVTQTPRYLIKTRGQQVTLSCSPISGHRSVSWYQQTPGQGLQFLFEYFSETQRNKGNFPGRFSGRQFSNSRSEMNVSTLELGDSALYLCASRLQGSNTEAFFGQGTRLTVV.

The CDR3 is CASSLGRGWPQYF. CDR3 sequence (DNA): TGTGCCAGCAGCTTGGGGCGGGGGTGGCCGCAGTATTTT. This chain links TRBV11-2 with TRBJ2-3, with 7 positions matching TRBD2. Germline CDR1 is SGHAT and CDR2 is FQNNGV. The V and J ends lost 3 bases and 10 bases, in that order; junction bases with no gene match: 7. The CDR3 loop spans 13 amino acids.

For the CDR3, the DNA is TGTGCCAGCAGCTTAGGCTCTGGTAGCGGCCAAGAGACCCAGTACTTC. Encoded protein: CASSLGSGSGQETQYF. V usage is TRBV7-3 and J usage is TRBJ2-5, with D possibly being TRBD2 (6 bases). There are 16 residues in the CDR3. Germline V gene lookup returns CDR1 SGHTA and CDR2 FQGTGA. V was clipped by 2 bases and J by 1 base, with 14 bases between them.